This entry lists 26 T cell receptor beta chains sequenced from one sample in a study of vaccination effects on CD4 cells after COVID-19 (dated by TCRdb to the early 2020s). Receptors were amplified or captured by the immunoSEQ multiplex PCR assay. TCRdb holds this immuneACCESS table with in-frame rearrangements only. Some clones are missing; in checked studies, unresolved V genes explain under half, and the rest has no known cause. For this sample the table gives fewer than 25,000 clones, of which 73% were detected only once. 6.5% to 8% of the sample is in the top ten clones. These receptors have no known antigen. The ViraFEST assay stimulated PBMC with viral peptide pools and then used TCR sequencing to identify antigen-specific CD4+ T cell clonotypes by expansion. After more than 9 days of culture, CD4+ T cells were isolated with the EasySep CD4+ T cell isolation kit. Each participant received two doses of an mRNA SARS-CoV-2 vaccine, either BNT162b2 or mRNA-1273.

Sequencing used CD4+ T cells from PBMCs cultured with SARS-CoV-2 spike peptides, obtained after COVID-19 vaccination. The cell subset or site tag for this specimen amounts to: SARS-CoV-2 spike overlapping peptide pool stimulation. Receptor source: a human donor who received a COVID-19 vaccine.

The rearrangement uses TRBV6-5 and TRBJ2-1; D is unresolved. Trimming took 6 bases from V and 9 from J, leaving 9 bases between them. This CDR3 contains 11 residues. CDR1 is MNHEY, CDR2 SVGAGI, per germline. Written as DNA, the CDR3 is TGTGCCAGCAGAGAGGACCTTGAGCAGTTCTTC. Residues: CASREDLEQFF.

The chain uses TRBV6-1 and TRBJ2-7, with TRBD2 as a possible D gene (7 bases). V was trimmed by 2 bases and J by 7 bases, leaving 18 bases between them. There are 15 residues in the CDR3. CDR1 and CDR2 (germline): MNHNS, SASEGT. The CDR3 nucleotides are TGTGCCAGCAGTGAACGGGGGGCCACCATCTTTGAGCAGTACTTC. It is translated as CASSERGATIFEQYF.

The CDR3, as DNA: TGCGCCAGCAGCTCATCGGGACAGAACTACGAGCAGTACTTC. This gives the protein CASSSSGQNYEQYF. The gene calls are TRBV5-1 and TRBJ2-7, with 7 bases fitting TRBD1. The CDR3 contains 14 residues. J lost 3 bases, V lost 3 bases, and 6 bases had no gene match. Germline-derived CDR1 and CDR2 are SGHRS and YFSETQ.

The chain recombines TRBV4-1 with TRBJ2-7; unclear D gene. This CDR3 is 14 amino acids long. Trimming stripped 0 bases from V and 2 bases from J, with 8 bases between. Germline V gives CDR1 MGHRA, CDR2 YSYEKL. The CDR3 region is CASSQDRSAYEQYF. The CDR3 bases are TGCGCCAGCAGCCAAGACAGGTCAGCCTACGAGCAGTACTTC.

This chain connects TRBV2 to TRBJ2-7; D is unclear. Germline V gene data show CDR1 as SNHLY and CDR2 as FYNNEI. This CDR3 comprises 13 residues. V dropped 7 bases and J dropped 0 bases, with 10 bases sitting between them. CDR3 residues: CASNDVGSYEQYF. DNA of the CDR3: TGTGCCAGCAACGATGTTGGCTCCTACGAGCAGTACTTC. Supplemented by reference TRBV2 and TRBJ2-7, the full variable domain reads EPEVTQTPSHQVTQMGQEVILRCVPISNHLYFYWYRQILGQKVEFLVSFYNNEISEKSEIFDDQFSVERPDGSNFTLKIRSTKLEDSAMYFCASNDVGSYEQYFGPGTRLTVT.

V gene TRBV30 combines with J gene TRBJ2-3, with no clear D. V was clipped by 4 bases and J by 5 bases, with 19 bases between them. This CDR3 comprises 15 residues. In germline, CDR1 is GTSNPN, CDR2 SVGIG (reference sequence). The DNA of the CDR3 is TGTGCCTGGAAGGTCCCAACCCTTAAACTAGATACGCAGTATTTT. Translation: CAWKVPTLKLDTQYF.

The chain carries TRBV25-1 and TRBJ2-2; D perhaps matches TRBD2 (6 bases). Germline V gene lookup returns CDR1 MGHDK and CDR2 SYGVNS. Trimming took off 5 bases at V and 6 bases at J, with 16 bases between the two ends. This CDR3 region has 15 residues. The chain's CDR3 is CASSFLGGVAGELFF. The CDR3, as DNA: TGTGCCAGCAGTTTCCTGGGAGGCGTTGCCGGGGAGCTGTTTTTT.

This rearrangement joins TRBV6-5 to TRBJ2-1; 11 bases are a match to TRBD1. Losses at the gene ends were 6 bases for V and 8 bases for J; bases not matched to a gene: 6. In germline, CDR1 is MNHEY, CDR2 SVGAGI. The CDR3 contains 14 residues. CDR3 DNA sequence: TGTGCCAGCAGCCGGACAGGGGGCTTGTATGAGCAGTTCTTC. It yields the protein CASSRTGGLYEQFF.

This chain links TRBV5-4 with TRBJ2-5, with 11 bases fitting TRBD1. With V trimmed by 5 bases and J by 2 bases, 8 bases remained unmatched. Per the germline V gene, CDR1 is SGHNT and CDR2 is YYREEE (reference sequence). The CDR3 is made up of 16 amino acids. Written as DNA, the CDR3 is TGTGCCAGCAGGGATGCCCGGGACAGGGGGCAAGAGACCCAGTACTTC. Protein product: CASRDARDRGQETQYF.

This clone appeared a single time. The genes are TRBV5-1 and TRBJ1-2, with a weak D call TRBD1 (6 bases). Trimming removed 0 bases at V and 3 bases at J, with 9 bases between. The CDR3 runs to 14 residues. Germline loops: CDR1 SGHRS, CDR2 YFSETQ. CDR3 amino acids: CASSLGQVDYGYTF. The CDR3 bases are TGCGCCAGCAGCTTGGGACAGGTGGACTATGGCTACACCTTC.

This clone is judged medium-sized (0.01 to 0.1%). The chain uses TRBV10-2 and TRBJ1-2; D gene ambiguous. CDR3 size: 15 residues. CDR1 is WSHSY, CDR2 SAAADI, per germline. Deletions cut 0 bases from V and 4 bases from J, with 12 bases between. The CDR3 here is CASSESKGALYGYTF. CDR3 sequence (DNA): TGCGCCAGCAGTGAGTCGAAAGGAGCTCTCTATGGCTACACCTTC.

The V gene is TRBV5-1, the J gene TRBJ2-1; D might be TRBD2 (6 bases). V was clipped by 3 bases and J by 9 bases, with 22 bases between them. This CDR3 spans 16 amino acids. Looked up from germline, CDR1 is SGHRS and CDR2 is YFSETQ. This chain's CDR3 is CASSSGEFSVRGEQFF. The CDR3 coding sequence is TGCGCCAGCAGCTCGGGGGAGTTCTCGGTAAGAGGTGAGCAGTTCTTC.

The rearrangement links TRBV18 to TRBJ2-1; D unclear. The germline gives CDR1 KGHSH, CDR2 LQKENI. Trimming shortened V by 3 bases and J by 8 bases, and 8 bases separated the two germline ends. The CDR3 is made up of 12 amino acids. CDR3 bases: TGTGCCAGCTCACCCTATAGCTATGAGCAGTTCTTC. Translation: CASSPYSYEQFF.

The V and J genes are TRBV4-2 and TRBJ1-2; tentative D call: TRBD1 (5 bases). CDR1 and CDR2 (germline): LGHNA, YNFKEQ. V was trimmed by 1 base and J by 2 bases, leaving 11 bases between them. CDR3 length equals 15 residues. The CDR3 nucleotides are TGTGCCAGCAGCCAAGCTATTGGGGGAAACTATGGCTACACCTTC. This codes for CASSQAIGGNYGYTF.

The chain combines TRBV30 with TRBJ2-7; D not certain. From germline, CDR1 is GTSNPN and CDR2 SVGIG (reference sequence). This CDR3 has 12 residues. The CDR3 protein is CASQSGGYEQYF. The CDR3 region has the DNA TGTGCATCCCAATCGGGCGGCTACGAGCAGTACTTC.

V and J are TRBV6-7 and TRBJ1-5, with 8 bases aligning to TRBD1. TRBV6-7 is an open reading frame whose function is uncertain. There are 15 residues in the CDR3. Trimming cost V 7 bases and J 7 bases; bases outside gene matches: 12. CDR3 sequence reads: CASIHRQGLGQPQHF. The CDR3 DNA reads TGTGCCAGCATCCACCGACAGGGGCTAGGACAGCCCCAGCATTTT.

The chain combines TRBV3-1 (or the pseudogene TRBV3-2) with TRBJ1-2; D unclear. Trimming left V 0 bases short and J 1 base short, with 6 bases between. The germline gives CDR1 LGHDT, CDR2 YNNKEL (reference sequence). CDR3 size: 14 residues. This chain's CDR3 is CASSQDPVNYGYTF. DNA for the CDR3: TGTGCCAGCAGCCAAGACCCAGTTAACTATGGCTACACCTTC.

This sequence joins TRBV3-1 (or the pseudogene TRBV3-2) and TRBJ2-7; a weak D match, TRBD1 (5 bases). Trimming took off 4 bases at V and 6 bases at J, with 10 bases between the two ends. CDR3 length equals 12 residues. Germline V gene sequence: CDR1 LGHDT, CDR2 YNNKEL (reference sequence). CDR3 protein: CASSRAGFEQYF. For the CDR3, the DNA is TGTGCCAGCAGCCGCGCAGGGTTCGAGCAGTACTTC.

This clone was counted a few times. This chain joins TRBV10-3 and TRBJ2-7; TRBD1 is a possible D gene (6 bases). Trimming shortened V by 4 bases and J by 6 bases, and 10 bases separated the two germline ends. This CDR3 contains 12 residues. Germline CDR1 ENHRY, CDR2 SYGVKD. This CDR3 is CAISVEGGEQYF. The CDR3 coding sequence is TGTGCCATCAGTGTGGAAGGGGGCGAGCAGTACTTC.

The V gene is TRBV4-1, the J gene TRBJ1-1; the D is unclear. Deletions cut 4 bases from V and 1 base from J, with 16 bases between. Germline values: CDR1 MGHRA, CDR2 YSYEKL. The CDR3 extends over 16 amino acids. The CDR3 loop is CASSRETPVPNTEAFF. For the CDR3, the DNA is TGCGCCAGCAGCCGCGAAACGCCGGTGCCGAACACTGAAGCTTTCTTT.

The V gene is TRBV19, the J gene TRBJ1-6, with 8 bases fitting TRBD1. The CDR3 is 17 residues long. V trimming: 8 bases; J trimming: 4 bases; junction bases outside the gene matches: 13. Germline lookup yields CDR1 LNHDA and CDR2 SQIVND (reference sequence). The CDR3 DNA is TGTGCCAGTTCTCAACAGGGGGTGGACTCTTATAATTCACCCCTCCACTTT. Encoded protein: CASSQQGVDSYNSPLHF. The full variable domain, its missing parts supplied by reference TRBV19 and TRBJ1-6, is DGGITQSPKYLFRKEGQNVTLSCEQNLNHDAMYWYRQDPGQGLRLIYYSQIVNDFQKGDIAEGYSVSREKKESFPLTVTSAQKNPTAFYLCASSQQGVDSYNSPLHFGNGTRLTVT.

The J gene is TRBJ1-1, the V gene TRBV6-5; TRBD1 might be the D (5 bases). Trimming took 5 bases from V and 3 from J, leaving 13 bases between them. The CDR3 length is 14 residues. The V gene's germline CDR1 is MNHEY and CDR2 SVGAGI. The CDR3 DNA is TGTGCCAGCAGTATATCGGGGGAGGACACTGAAGCTTTCTTT. Amino acids: CASSISGEDTEAFF.

This clone was counted between two and nine times. J is TRBJ1-6 and V is TRBV4-1, with D tentatively TRBD1 (6 bases). This CDR3 spans 14 amino acids. Germline V gene lookup returns CDR1 MGHRA and CDR2 YSYEKL. The ends were cut back, 3 bases at V and 10 bases at J, with 13 bases in the middle. The CDR3: CASSHPGGQSPLHF. For the CDR3, the DNA is TGCGCCAGCAGCCACCCCGGGGGGCAGTCACCCCTCCACTTT.

The V gene is TRBV3-1 (or the pseudogene TRBV3-2), the J gene TRBJ1-1; TRBD1 might be the D (5 bases). The CDR3 consists of 13 residues. Trimming stripped 4 bases from V and 3 bases from J, with 9 bases between. Germline V gene data show CDR1 as LGHDT and CDR2 as YNNKEL (reference sequence). The CDR3 region has the DNA TGTGCCAGCAGCCCGGGACCGGACACTGAAGCTTTCTTT. Translating it yields CASSPGPDTEAFF.

Written as DNA, the CDR3 is TGTGCCAGCAGCGTGAGGCGGGAGGGCCGAGAGACCCAGTACTTC. This gives the protein CASSVRREGRETQYF. The chain employs TRBV9 and TRBJ2-5; 9 bases align to TRBD2. The J segment lost 4 bases and the V segment lost 2 bases, leaving 6 bases of the junction unmatched. The germline gives CDR1 SGDLS, CDR2 YYNGEE. There are 15 residues in the CDR3.

The chain has TRBV6-5 and TRBJ2-5, with no clear D. This CDR3 comprises 13 residues. V gave up 2 bases and J gave up 3 bases, with 7 bases separating them. The germline V gene encodes CDR1 MNHEY and CDR2 SVGAGI. DNA for the CDR3: TGTGCCAGCAGTTACCGACAAAAAGAGACCCAGTACTTC. Translating it yields CASSYRQKETQYF.